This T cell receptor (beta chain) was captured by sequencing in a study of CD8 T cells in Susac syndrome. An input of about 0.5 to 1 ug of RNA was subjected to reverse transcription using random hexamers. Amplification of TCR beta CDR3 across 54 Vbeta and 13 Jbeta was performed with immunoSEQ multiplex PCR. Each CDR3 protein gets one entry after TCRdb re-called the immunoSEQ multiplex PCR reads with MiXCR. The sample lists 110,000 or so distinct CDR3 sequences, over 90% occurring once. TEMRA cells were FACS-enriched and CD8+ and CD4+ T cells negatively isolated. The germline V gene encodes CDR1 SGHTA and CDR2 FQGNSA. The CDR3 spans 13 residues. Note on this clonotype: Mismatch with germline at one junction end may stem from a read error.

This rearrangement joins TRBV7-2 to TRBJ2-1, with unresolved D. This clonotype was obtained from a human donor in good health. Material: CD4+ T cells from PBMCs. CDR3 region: CASSRLESRKEIF. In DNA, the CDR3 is TGTGCCAGCAGCCGCTTAGAGTCCAGGAAGGAGATCTTC.